This T cell receptor beta chain comes out of a study of OX40 agonist ivuxolimab in advanced cancers. Whole-study findings and limits: In a subset of nonresponders, normalized T-cell clonal expansion was also low. At 0.1 to 3.0 mg/kg, CD4+ and CD8+ blood T cells expanded clonally by week 6.

V trimming: 3 bases; J trimming: 7 bases; junction bases outside the gene matches: 4. The CDR3 length is 16 residues. The germline gives CDR1 LNHDA, CDR2 SQIVND (reference sequence). TCRdb keeps only in-frame clones here, not all; method: immunoSEQ multiplex PCR. The table lists 60,000 to 90,000 clones, roughly nine tenths of them singletons, with around 1% in the top ten. Notes on this clone: Its antigen is not identified.

The material was CD4+ or CD8+ T cells sorted from blood, obtained in a trial of the OX40 agonist ivuxolimab. This sequence joins TRBV19 and TRBJ2-2; 14 nucleotides line up with TRBD2. This TCR derives from an adult with an advanced solid tumor such as melanoma, head and neck, liver or kidney cancer. CDR3 sequence (DNA): TGTGCCAGTAGTATGGGACTAGCGGGAGATCACGGGGAGCTGTTTTTT. This encodes CASSMGLAGDHGELFF.